In its sample, the clone carrying this T cell receptor beta chain was seen once. Its antigen is still unknown. This entry is derived from a study of cytomegalovirus exposure and HLA in healthy donors. Whole-study findings and limits: Reports credit the classifier with highly specific, highly sensitive diagnosis of cytomegalovirus status. Analyzed later, association rates of TCRs varied across HLA loci, with DRB1 most and HLA-C fewest. In a later analysis, V- and J-gene trimming of beta chains associated with a DCLRE1C missense variant, replicated independently.

Primers: 60 Vbeta forward and 13 Jbeta reverse. The data were produced by immunoSEQ multiplex PCR, yet TCRdb's version contains in-frame clones alone and is incomplete. The data hold more than 100,000 clones, with approximately 87% observed a single time. What was sequenced was PBMCs. This clonotype was obtained from a woman in her thirties in good health and CMV-seronegative.

CDR3 bases: TGTGCCAGCAGCGCTACGACGACGGGGTGGATAAACGAGCAGTACTTC. It specifies CASSATTTGWINEQYF. The V call is TRBV21-1, the J call TRBJ2-7; TRBD2, as called in the table, went unchecked against the DNA. TRBV21-1 is shown as a pseudogene. CDR3 length: 16 amino acids.